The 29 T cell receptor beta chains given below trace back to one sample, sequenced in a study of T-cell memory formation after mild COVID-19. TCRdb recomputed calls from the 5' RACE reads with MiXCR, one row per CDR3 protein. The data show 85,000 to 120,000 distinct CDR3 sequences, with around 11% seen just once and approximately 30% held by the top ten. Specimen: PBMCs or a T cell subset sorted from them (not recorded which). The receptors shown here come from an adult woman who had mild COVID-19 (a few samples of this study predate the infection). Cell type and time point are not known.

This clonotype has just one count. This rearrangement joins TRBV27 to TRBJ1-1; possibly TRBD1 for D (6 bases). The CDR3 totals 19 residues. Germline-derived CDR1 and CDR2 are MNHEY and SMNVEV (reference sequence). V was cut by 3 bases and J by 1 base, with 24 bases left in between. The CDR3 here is CASSFRLGMGTGSNTEAFF. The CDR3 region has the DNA TGTGCCAGCAGTTTCCGCTTAGGTATGGGTACAGGGTCGAACACTGAAGCTTTCTTT.

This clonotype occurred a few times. The CDR3 sequence: CASSSWDNGGSNEQFF. The CDR3 DNA is TGTGCCAGCAGCTCGTGGGACAATGGGGGATCAAATGAGCAGTTCTTC. The chain carries TRBV11-3 and TRBJ2-1, with D possibly being TRBD1 (6 bases). V was pared by 4 bases and J by 7 bases, with 20 bases between. Germline V lookup: CDR1 SGHNT, CDR2 YENEEA. The CDR3 consists of 16 residues.

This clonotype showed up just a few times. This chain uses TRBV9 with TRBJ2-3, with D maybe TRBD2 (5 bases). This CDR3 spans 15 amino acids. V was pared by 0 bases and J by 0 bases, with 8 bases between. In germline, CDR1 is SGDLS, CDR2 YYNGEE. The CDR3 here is CASSVARGSTDTQYF. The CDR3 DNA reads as TGTGCCAGCAGCGTAGCTCGCGGGAGCACAGATACGCAGTATTTT.

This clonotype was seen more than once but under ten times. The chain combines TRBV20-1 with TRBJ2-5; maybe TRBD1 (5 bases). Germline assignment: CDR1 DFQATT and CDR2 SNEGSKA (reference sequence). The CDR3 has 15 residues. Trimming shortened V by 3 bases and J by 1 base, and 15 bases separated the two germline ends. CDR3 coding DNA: TGCAGTGCTAGTAAGGGGTGGGGTGCCCAAGAGACCCAGTACTTC. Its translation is CSASKGWGAQETQYF.

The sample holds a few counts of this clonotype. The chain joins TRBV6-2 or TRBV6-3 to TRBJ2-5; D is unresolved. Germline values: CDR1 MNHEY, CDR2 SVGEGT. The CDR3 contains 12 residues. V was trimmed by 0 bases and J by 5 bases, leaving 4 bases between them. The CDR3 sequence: CASSYSWETQYF. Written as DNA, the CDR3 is TGTGCCAGCAGTTACTCGTGGGAGACCCAGTACTTC.

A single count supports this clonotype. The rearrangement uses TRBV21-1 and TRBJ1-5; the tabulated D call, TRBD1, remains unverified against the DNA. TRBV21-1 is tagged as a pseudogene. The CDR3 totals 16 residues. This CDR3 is CASSTPTRGGNQPQHF. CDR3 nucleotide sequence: TGTGCCAGCTCTACCCCTACAAGGGGGGGTAATCAGCCCCAGCATTTT.

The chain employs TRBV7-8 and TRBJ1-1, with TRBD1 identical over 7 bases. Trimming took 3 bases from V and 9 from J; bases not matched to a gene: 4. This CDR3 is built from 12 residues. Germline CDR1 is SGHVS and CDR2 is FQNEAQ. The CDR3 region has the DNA TGTGCCAGCAGCTTGGGGACAGAACAAGCTTTCTTT. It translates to CASSLGTEQAFF.

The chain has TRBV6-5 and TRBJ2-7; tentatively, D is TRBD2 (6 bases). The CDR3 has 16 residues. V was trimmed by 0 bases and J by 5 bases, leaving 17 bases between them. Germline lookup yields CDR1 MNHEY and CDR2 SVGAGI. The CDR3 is CASSYSKGLTGDEQYF. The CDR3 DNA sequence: TGTGCCAGCAGTTACTCCAAGGGCCTAACGGGAGACGAGCAGTACTTC.

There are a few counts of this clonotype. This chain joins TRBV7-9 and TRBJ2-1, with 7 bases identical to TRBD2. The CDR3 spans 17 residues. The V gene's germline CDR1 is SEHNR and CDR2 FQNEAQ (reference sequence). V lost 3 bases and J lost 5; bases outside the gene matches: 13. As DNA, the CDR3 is TGTGCCAGCAGCTTCCCCCGGGGAGGGGCTACCCACAATGAGCAGTTCTTC. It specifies CASSFPRGGATHNEQFF. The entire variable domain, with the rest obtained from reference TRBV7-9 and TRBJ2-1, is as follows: DTGVSQNPRHKITKRGQNVTFRCDPISEHNRLYWYRQTLGQGPEFLTYFQNEAQLEKSRLLSDRFSAERPKGSFSTLEIQRTEQGDSAMYLCASSFPRGGATHNEQFFGPGTRLTVL.

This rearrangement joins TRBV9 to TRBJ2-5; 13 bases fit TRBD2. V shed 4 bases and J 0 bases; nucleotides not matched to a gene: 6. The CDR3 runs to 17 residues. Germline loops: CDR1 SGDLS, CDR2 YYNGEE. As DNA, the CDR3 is TGTGCCAGCAGCCGAGGACTAGCGGGGGTATACCAAGAGACCCAGTACTTC. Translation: CASSRGLAGVYQETQYF.

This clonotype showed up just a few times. The CDR3 loop reads CASSKNGVKNIQYF. In nucleotides, the CDR3 is TGTGCCAGCAGCAAAAACGGAGTCAAAAACATTCAGTACTTC. The V gene is TRBV21-1, the J gene TRBJ2-4. TRBV21-1 is a pseudogene. The CDR3 is 14 amino acids.

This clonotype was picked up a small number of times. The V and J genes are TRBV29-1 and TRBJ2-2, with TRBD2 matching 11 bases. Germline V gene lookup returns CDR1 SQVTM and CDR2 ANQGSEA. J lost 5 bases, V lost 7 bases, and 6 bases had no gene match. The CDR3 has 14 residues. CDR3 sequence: CSALSGGETGELFF. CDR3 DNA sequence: TGCAGCGCACTTAGCGGGGGGGAAACCGGGGAGCTGTTTTTT.

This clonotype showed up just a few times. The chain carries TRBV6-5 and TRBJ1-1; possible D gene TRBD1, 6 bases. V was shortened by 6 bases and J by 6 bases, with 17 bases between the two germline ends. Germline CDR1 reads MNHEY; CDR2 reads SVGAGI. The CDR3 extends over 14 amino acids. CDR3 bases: TGTGCCAGCAGACTGTACAGACCAGGGGCTGAAGCTTTCTTT. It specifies CASRLYRPGAEAFF.

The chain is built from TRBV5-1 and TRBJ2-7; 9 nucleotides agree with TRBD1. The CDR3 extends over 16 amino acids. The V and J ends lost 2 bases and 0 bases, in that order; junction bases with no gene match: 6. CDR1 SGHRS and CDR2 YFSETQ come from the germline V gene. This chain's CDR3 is CASSFPGQGSSYEQYF. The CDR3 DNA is TGCGCCAGCAGCTTTCCCGGACAGGGGAGCTCCTACGAGCAGTACTTC.

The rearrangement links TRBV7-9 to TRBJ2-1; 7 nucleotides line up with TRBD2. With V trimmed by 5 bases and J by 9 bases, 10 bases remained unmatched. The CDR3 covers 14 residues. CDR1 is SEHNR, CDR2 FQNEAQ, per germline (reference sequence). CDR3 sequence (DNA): TGTGCCAGCAGCCCAGGACTAGGGGCACTTGAGCAGTTCTTC. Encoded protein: CASSPGLGALEQFF. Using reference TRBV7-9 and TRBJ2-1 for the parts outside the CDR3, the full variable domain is DTGVSQNPRHKITKRGQNVTFRCDPISEHNRLYWYRQTLGQGPEFLTYFQNEAQLEKSRLLSDRFSAERPKGSFSTLEIQRTEQGDSAMYLCASSPGLGALEQFFGPGTRLTVL.

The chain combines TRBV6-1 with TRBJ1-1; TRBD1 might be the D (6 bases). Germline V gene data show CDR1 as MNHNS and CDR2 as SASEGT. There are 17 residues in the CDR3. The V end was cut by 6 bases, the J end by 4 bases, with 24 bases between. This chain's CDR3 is CASSKYRDTDSITEAFF. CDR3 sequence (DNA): TGTGCCAGCAGCAAGTACAGGGATACGGATAGTATCACTGAAGCTTTCTTT.

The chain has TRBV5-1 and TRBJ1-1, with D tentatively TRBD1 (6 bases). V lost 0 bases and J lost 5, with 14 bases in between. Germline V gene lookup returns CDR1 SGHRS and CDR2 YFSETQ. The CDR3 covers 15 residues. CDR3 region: CASSLVAAGETEAFF. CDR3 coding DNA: TGCGCCAGCAGCTTGGTCGCGGCAGGGGAGACTGAAGCTTTCTTT.

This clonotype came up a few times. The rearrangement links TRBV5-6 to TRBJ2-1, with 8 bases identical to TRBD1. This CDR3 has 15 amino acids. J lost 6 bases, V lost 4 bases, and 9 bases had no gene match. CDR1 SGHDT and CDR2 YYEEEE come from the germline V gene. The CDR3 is CASSPTGDQFNEQFF. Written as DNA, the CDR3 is TGTGCCAGCAGCCCGACAGGGGATCAATTCAATGAGCAGTTCTTC.

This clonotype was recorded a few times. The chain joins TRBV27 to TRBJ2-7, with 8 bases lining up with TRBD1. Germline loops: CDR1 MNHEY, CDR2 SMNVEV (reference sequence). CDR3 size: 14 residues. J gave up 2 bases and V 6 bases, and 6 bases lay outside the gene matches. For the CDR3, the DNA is TGTGCCAGCAGGACAGGACAGGGAACCTACGAGCAGTACTTC. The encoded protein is CASRTGQGTYEQYF.

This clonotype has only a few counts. In DNA, the CDR3 is TGTGCCAGCAGCCAATGGGCGACTAGCGGAGAGACCCAGTACTTC. It specifies CASSQWATSGETQYF. The chain is built from TRBV14 and TRBJ2-5; the match to TRBD2 covers 9 bases. Germline V gene lookup returns CDR1 SGHDN and CDR2 FVKESK. J gave up 4 bases and V 2 bases, and 5 bases lay outside the gene matches. The CDR3 runs to 15 residues. Complete variable domain (other parts from reference TRBV14 and TRBJ2-5): EAGVTQFPSHSVIEKGQTVTLRCDPISGHDNLYWYRRVMGKEIKFLLHFVKESKQDESGMPNNRFLAERTGGTYSTLKVQPAELEDSGVYFCASSQWATSGETQYFGPGTRLLVL.

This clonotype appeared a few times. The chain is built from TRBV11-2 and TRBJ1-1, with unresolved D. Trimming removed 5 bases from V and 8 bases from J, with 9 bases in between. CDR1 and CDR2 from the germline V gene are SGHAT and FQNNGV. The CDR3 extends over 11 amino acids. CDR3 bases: TGTGCCAGCAGCGCAACAGAGGAAGCTTTCTTT. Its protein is CASSATEEAFF.

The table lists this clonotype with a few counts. CDR3 sequence: CASSTSGVNNEQFF. For the CDR3, the DNA is TGCGCCAGTTCGACTAGCGGGGTAAACAATGAGCAGTTCTTC. The chain uses TRBV4-1 and TRBJ2-1, with TRBD2 matching over 11 bases. This CDR3 spans 14 amino acids. CDR1 and CDR2 from the germline V gene are MGHRA and YSYEKL. Germline trimming cut 9 bases from V and 5 bases from J; bases unmatched to any gene: 6.

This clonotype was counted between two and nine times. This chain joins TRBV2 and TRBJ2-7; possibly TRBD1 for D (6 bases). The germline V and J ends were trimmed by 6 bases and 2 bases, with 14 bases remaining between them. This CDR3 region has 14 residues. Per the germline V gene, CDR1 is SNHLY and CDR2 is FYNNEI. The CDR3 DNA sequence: TGTGCCAGCAGAGAGACAGGCCGGACCTACGAGCAGTACTTC. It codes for CASRETGRTYEQYF.

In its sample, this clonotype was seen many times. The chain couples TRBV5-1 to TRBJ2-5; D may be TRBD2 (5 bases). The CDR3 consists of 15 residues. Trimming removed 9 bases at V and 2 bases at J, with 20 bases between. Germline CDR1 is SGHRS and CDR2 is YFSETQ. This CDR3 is CATSRAEAEQETQYF. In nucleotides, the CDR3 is TGCGCCACCTCCCGGGCGGAGGCGGAGCAAGAGACCCAGTACTTC.

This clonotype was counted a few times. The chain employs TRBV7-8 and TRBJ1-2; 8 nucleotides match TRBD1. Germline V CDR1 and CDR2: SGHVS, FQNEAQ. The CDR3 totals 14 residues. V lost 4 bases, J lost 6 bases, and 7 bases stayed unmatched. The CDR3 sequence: CASSYPGQGDGYTF. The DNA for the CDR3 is TGTGCCAGCAGCTACCCCGGACAGGGAGATGGCTACACCTTC.

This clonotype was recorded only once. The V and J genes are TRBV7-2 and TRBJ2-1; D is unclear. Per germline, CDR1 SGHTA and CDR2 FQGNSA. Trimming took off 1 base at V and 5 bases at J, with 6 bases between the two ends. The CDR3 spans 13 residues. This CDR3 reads CASSLGWDNEQFF. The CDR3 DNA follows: TGTGCCAGCAGCTTAGGCTGGGACAATGAGCAGTTCTTC.

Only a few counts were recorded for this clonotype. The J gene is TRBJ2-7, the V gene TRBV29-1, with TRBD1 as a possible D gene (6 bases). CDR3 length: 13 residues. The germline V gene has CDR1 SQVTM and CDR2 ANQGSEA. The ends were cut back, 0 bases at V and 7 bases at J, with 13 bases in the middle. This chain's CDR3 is CSVEEGALGEQYF. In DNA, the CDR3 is TGCAGCGTTGAAGAGGGGGCTTTGGGGGAGCAGTACTTC.

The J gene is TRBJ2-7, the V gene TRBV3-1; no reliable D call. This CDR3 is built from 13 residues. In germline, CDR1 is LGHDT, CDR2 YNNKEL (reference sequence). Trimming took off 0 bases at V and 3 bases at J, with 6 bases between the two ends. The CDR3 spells CASSQDPNYEQYF. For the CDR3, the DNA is TGTGCCAGCAGCCAAGATCCCAACTACGAGCAGTACTTC.

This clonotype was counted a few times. The CDR3 region has the DNA TGTGCCAGCAGTTCAATAAGGACTAGCGGGGGGGAAGATACGCAGTATTTT. Its translation: CASSSIRTSGGEDTQYF. The chain couples TRBV12-3 or TRBV12-4 to TRBJ2-3, with 15 bases matching TRBD2. The CDR3 is made up of 17 amino acids. The V gene end was trimmed by 4 bases and the J gene end by 5 bases; junction bases not matched to a gene: 7.